Detailed here is one TCR beta chain. Germline loops: CDR1 SGHRS, CDR2 YFSETQ. Trimming took 4 bases from V and 4 from J, leaving 14 bases between them. The CDR3 is 14 amino acids. The data originate from a study of blood T cell repertoires in COVID-19. Clones were sequenced by immunoSEQ multiplex PCR, and TCRdb holds only the in-frame ones, with some missing. Of some 300,000 clones in the sample, approximately 86% were seen once. This clonotype was sampled from a woman in her sixties or seventies with COVID-19, enrolled during active disease. Sequenced material: peripheral blood. The gene calls are TRBV5-1 and TRBJ1-2; possible D gene TRBD1, 6 bases. CDR3 loop: CASSHGGARYGYTF. The CDR3 DNA follows: TGCGCCAGCAGCCACGGGGGGGCGCGCTATGGCTACACCTTC.